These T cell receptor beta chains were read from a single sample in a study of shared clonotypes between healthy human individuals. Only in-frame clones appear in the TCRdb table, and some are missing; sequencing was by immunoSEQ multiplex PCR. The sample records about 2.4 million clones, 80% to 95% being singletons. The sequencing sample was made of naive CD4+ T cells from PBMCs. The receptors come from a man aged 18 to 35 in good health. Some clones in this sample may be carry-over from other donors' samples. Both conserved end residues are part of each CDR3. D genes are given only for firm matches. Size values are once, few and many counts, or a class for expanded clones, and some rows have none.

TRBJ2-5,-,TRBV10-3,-,TGTGCCATCAGTGAGGGTAGCGGTAGGTACCAAGAGACCCAGTACTTC,CAISEGSGRYQETQYF
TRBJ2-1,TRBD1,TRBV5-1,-,TGCGCCAGCAGCGCCGAGGGACAGGGGTTTAATGAGCAGTTCTTC,CASSAEGQGFNEQFF
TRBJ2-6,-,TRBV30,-,TGTGCCTGGAGAGGCCGGAGGGGAACCCCTGGGGCCAACGTCCTGACTTTC,CAWRGRRGTPGANVLTF
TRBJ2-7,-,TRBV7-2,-,TGTGCCAGCAGACCCTCGCGGGAAGTCCACGAGCAGTACTTC,CASRPSREVHEQYF
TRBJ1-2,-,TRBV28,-,TGTGCCAGCAGTTCCCCGGATGGGGGGCTGGGATCGGGAGGCGGCTACACCTTC,CASSSPDGGLGSGGGYTF
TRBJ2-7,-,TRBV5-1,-,TGCGCCAGCAGCTTGGTTCCGGGGGTCGACGAGCAGTACTTC,CASSLVPGVDEQYF
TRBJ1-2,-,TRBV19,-,TGTGCCAGTAGTATTCTCCGGGTGGTTGGCTACACCTTC,CASSILRVVGYTF
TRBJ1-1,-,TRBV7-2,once,TGTGCCACAACTAGGTACACTGAAGCTTTCTTT,CATTRYTEAFF
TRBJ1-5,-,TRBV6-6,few,TGTGCCAGCAGTTATCAACATACGGGGAATCAGCCCCAGCATTTT,CASSYQHTGNQPQHF
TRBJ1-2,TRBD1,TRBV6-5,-,TGTGCCAGCAGTTACGGATCGGGACAGGGTGGCTATGGCTACACCTTC,CASSYGSGQGGYGYTF
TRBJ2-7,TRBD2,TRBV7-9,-,TGTGCCAGCAGCTTAAGGCTAGCGGGGGGAGCCTACGAGCAGTACTTC,CASSLRLAGGAYEQYF